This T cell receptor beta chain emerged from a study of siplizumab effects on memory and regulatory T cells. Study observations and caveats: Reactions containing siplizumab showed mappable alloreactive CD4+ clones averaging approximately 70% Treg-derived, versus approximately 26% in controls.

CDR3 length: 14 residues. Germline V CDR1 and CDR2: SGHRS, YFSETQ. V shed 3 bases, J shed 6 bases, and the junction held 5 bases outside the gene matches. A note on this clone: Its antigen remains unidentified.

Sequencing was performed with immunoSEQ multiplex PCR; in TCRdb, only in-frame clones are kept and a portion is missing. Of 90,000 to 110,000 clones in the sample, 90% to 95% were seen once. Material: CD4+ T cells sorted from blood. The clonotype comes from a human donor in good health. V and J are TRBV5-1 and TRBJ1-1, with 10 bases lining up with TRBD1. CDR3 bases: TGCGCCAGCAGCTCGGGACAGGGGATCGCTGAAGCTTTCTTT. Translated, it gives CASSSGQGIAEAFF.